Described below is a single T cell receptor beta chain sequence and its context. Its antigen is not identified. This specimen belongs to a study of beta chain features in type 1 diabetes. Every isolated RNA sample was fully reverse transcribed, so sequencing captured expressed TCRB transcripts. TCRdb's copy holds only in-frame clones and misses some; the assay was immunoSEQ multiplex PCR. The repertoire consists of hundreds of thousands of clones, with 12% to 15% occurring once and the leading ten covering 5.5% to 7.5%. Study-level results: The analysis here could not establish whether HLA type shapes TCRB rearrangement. The cDNA sequencing approach could over-represent high-TCR-expressing cells.

Naive, central memory, regulatory and stem cell-like memory cells within the CD4+ compartment were sorted using CD45RO/CCR7/CD25/CD127/CD95/CD27. The TCR was taken from a man aged 25 to 45 in good health. Sequences were obtained from central memory CD4+ T cells from blood.

In nucleotides, the CDR3 is TGTGCTAGTGGTTTGGTACTCGGCAGCTCCTACGAGCAGTACGTC. It yields the protein CASGLVLGSSYEQYV. The chain has TRBV12-5 and TRBJ2-7; D is unclear. CDR3 length: 15 residues. Deletions cut 0 bases from V and 0 bases from J, with 9 bases between. Per germline, CDR1 LGHNT and CDR2 FRNRAP.